These 30 T cell receptor beta chains were all obtained from the same sample, sequenced in a study of blood T cells in healthy people across ages. Primers used in a second PCR of about 6 to 11 cycles were a sample-barcoded 5' primer and a J-beta primer mix. MiXCR was run by TCRdb on the 5' RACE reads, yielding one entry per CDR3 protein. The table includes about 750,000 distinct CDR3 sequences, about 55% detected once. The sequenced material came from blood. The source of these receptors is a man aged 80 or over in good health.

The chain links TRBV12-3 or TRBV12-4 to TRBJ2-1; no firm D call. Trimming cost V 5 bases and J 7 bases, with 12 bases left between them. The CDR3 spans 13 residues. The CDR3 loop reads CASSPSILNEQFF. In DNA form, the CDR3 reads TGTGCCAGCAGTCCCAGTATTCTGAATGAGCAGTTCTTC.

To note about this clonotype: At one end, the junction sequence differs from germline, possibly due to a read error. J is TRBJ2-5 and V is TRBV3-1; D is undetermined. This CDR3 comprises 14 residues. Germline V gene data show CDR1 as LGHDT and CDR2 as YNNKEL (reference sequence). The chain's CDR3 is CANSPTWDQETQYF. The CDR3 nucleotides are TGTGCCAACAGCCCGACTTGGGACCAAGAGACCCAGTACTTC.

The chain links TRBV6-5 to TRBJ2-1, with TRBD1 identical over 11 bases. Germline lookup yields CDR1 MNHEY and CDR2 SVGAGI. V gave up 6 bases and J gave up 14 bases; unmatched junction bases: 6. There are 12 residues in the CDR3. CDR3 amino acids: CASSPGTGGEFF. CDR3 DNA sequence: TGTGCCAGCAGCCCTGGGACAGGGGGTGAGTTCTTC.

The rearrangement links TRBV11-3 to TRBJ2-6, with D possibly TRBD1 on 5 matching bases. In germline, CDR1 is SGHNT, CDR2 YENEEA. The CDR3 length is 15 residues. Trimming shortened V by 5 bases and J by 0 bases, and 8 bases separated the two germline ends. The CDR3 coding sequence is TGTGCCAGCAGCGCAGGGTTCTCTGGGGCCAACGTCCTGACTTTC. As protein: CASSAGFSGANVLTF.

DNA for the CDR3: TGCGCCAGCAGCCCGGACCTCGGAGGAGATACGCAGTATTTT. It is translated as CASSPDLGGDTQYF. The V and J genes are TRBV5-1 and TRBJ2-3, with a weak D call TRBD2 (5 bases). The ends were cut back, 4 bases at V and 5 bases at J, with 14 bases in the middle. Germline CDR1 is SGHRS and CDR2 is YFSETQ. There are 14 residues in the CDR3. Looking up the rest from reference TRBV5-1 and TRBJ2-3 gives the full variable domain: KAGVTQTPRYLIKTRGQQVTLSCSPISGHRSVSWYQQTPGQGLQFLFEYFSETQRNKGNFPGRFSGRQFSNSRSEMNVSTLELGDSALYLCASSPDLGGDTQYFGPGTRLTVL.

This clonotype was observed a few times. This chain connects TRBV12-3 or TRBV12-4 to TRBJ2-5, with D possibly TRBD2 on 5 matching bases. V was shortened by 6 bases and J by 5 bases, with 13 bases between the two germline ends. CDR3 size: 13 residues. The CDR3 DNA reads TGTGCCAGCAGCCGGACCCCGGGGGAGACCCAGTACTTC. The encoded protein is CASSRTPGETQYF.

Only a few counts were recorded for this clonotype. The genes are TRBV10-3 and TRBJ2-5; unclear D gene. Trimming removed 2 bases at V and 9 bases at J, with 10 bases between. CDR1 and CDR2 (germline): ENHRY, SYGVKD. The CDR3 consists of 12 residues. CDR3 sequence reads: CAISEPTRPQYF. The CDR3 DNA is TGTGCCATCAGTGAGCCGACCAGGCCCCAGTACTTC.

V gene TRBV12-3 or TRBV12-4 combines with J gene TRBJ1-1; the D is unclear. The CDR3 totals 15 residues. Trimming pared 0 bases from V and 10 bases from J, leaving 18 bases between. The DNA of the CDR3 is TGTGCCAGCAGTTTAGCGGCAGGTTCTCTCTCCTCAGCTTTCTTT. Its translation: CASSLAAGSLSSAFF.

The chain links TRBV12-3 or TRBV12-4 to TRBJ2-3; D gene unclear. The CDR3 has 13 amino acids. V was cut by 6 bases and J by 4 bases, with 11 bases left in between. CDR3 region: CASRKAPADTQYF. The DNA of the CDR3 is TGTGCCAGCAGGAAGGCTCCCGCAGATACGCAGTATTTT.

The V and J genes are TRBV5-6 and TRBJ2-5; D gene uncertain. The germline V and J ends were trimmed by 0 bases and 1 base, with 13 bases remaining between them. CDR1 is SGHDT and CDR2 is YYEEEE in the germline V gene. The CDR3 is made up of 16 amino acids. For the CDR3, the DNA is TGTGCCAGCAGCTTGGCGGGTGACCAGTTCCAAGAGACCCAGTACTTC. This gives the protein CASSLAGDQFQETQYF. The full variable domain, completed using reference TRBV5-6 and TRBJ2-5, is DAGVTQSPTHLIKTRGQQVTLRCSPKSGHDTVSWYQQALGQGPQFIFQYYEEEERQRGNFPDRFSGHQFPNYSSELNVNALLLGDSALYLCASSLAGDQFQETQYFGPGTRLLVL.

A single count supports this clonotype. The chain carries TRBV29-1 and TRBJ2-1; TRBD2 matches at 13 bases. Germline V CDR1 and CDR2: SQVTM, ANQGSEA. This CDR3 contains 17 residues. After removal of 6 bases from V and 1 base from J, the junction contained 9 bases not matched to a gene. CDR3: CSVEGTSGKTSYNEQFF. CDR3 DNA sequence: TGCAGCGTCGAGGGGACTAGCGGGAAGACGTCCTACAATGAGCAGTTCTTC.

This chain links TRBV3-1 with TRBJ1-6; D ambiguous. Germline lookup yields CDR1 LGHDT and CDR2 YNNKEL (reference sequence). V lost 2 bases, J lost 7 bases, and 9 bases lay in between. This CDR3 is 14 amino acids long. The CDR3 nucleotides are TGTGCCAGCAGCCAACTCGTAGGGAATTCACCCCTCCACTTT. It is translated as CASSQLVGNSPLHF.

This clonotype has more than one count but fewer than ten. The chain has TRBV5-1 and TRBJ1-1, with unresolved D. V lost 1 base to trimming and J lost 3 bases, with 4 bases between them. CDR3 length: 12 amino acids. The germline V gene has CDR1 SGHRS and CDR2 YFSETQ. The CDR3 loop is CASSLRDTEAFF. CDR3 bases: TGCGCCAGCAGCTTGAGGGACACTGAAGCTTTCTTT. The full variable domain, rest sourced from reference TRBV5-1 and TRBJ1-1, is KAGVTQTPRYLIKTRGQQVTLSCSPISGHRSVSWYQQTPGQGLQFLFEYFSETQRNKGNFPGRFSGRQFSNSRSEMNVSTLELGDSALYLCASSLRDTEAFFGQGTRLTVV.

V and J are TRBV2 and TRBJ2-3, with D tentatively TRBD2 (6 bases). The CDR3 is made up of 14 amino acids. Trimming stripped 6 bases from V and 11 bases from J, with 21 bases between. CDR1 and CDR2 from the germline V gene are SNHLY and FYNNEI. In DNA form, the CDR3 reads TGTGCCAGCAGGATGGGACTTAGCTCCACGGAGCAGTATTTT. This gives the protein CASRMGLSSTEQYF.

The chain uses TRBV7-6 and TRBJ2-7, with 8 bases lining up with TRBD1. The V and J ends lost 0 bases and 0 bases, in that order; junction bases with no gene match: 13. The CDR3 runs to 19 residues. Germline CDR1 is SGHVS and CDR2 is FNYEAQ. The CDR3 coding sequence is TGTGCCAGCAGCTTAGCTCAGACCAGGGACAGGTCGAGCTCCTACGAGCAGTACTTC. Encoded protein: CASSLAQTRDRSSSYEQYF. Together with reference TRBV7-6 and TRBJ2-7, the CDR3 gives the full variable domain: GAGVSQSPRYKVTKRGQDVALRCDPISGHVSLYWYRQALGQGPEFLTYFNYEAQQDKSGLPNDRFSAERPEGSISTLTIQRTEQRDSAMYRCASSLAQTRDRSSSYEQYFGPGTRLTVT.

This clonotype was seen repeatedly, ten times or more. The chain recombines TRBV7-9 with TRBJ1-5; no clear D. The CDR3 is 12 residues long. V was cut by 2 bases and J by 9 bases, with 8 bases left in between. CDR1 is SEHNR, CDR2 FQNEAQ, per germline (reference sequence). The CDR3 DNA follows: TGTGCCAGCAGCTTATATCTGGGGCCCCAGCATTTT. Its translation: CASSLYLGPQHF.

The V gene is TRBV29-1, the J gene TRBJ2-1; TRBD1 matches at 7 bases. This CDR3 has 15 amino acids. V was clipped by 8 bases and J by 8 bases; unmatched bases: 18. CDR1 SQVTM and CDR2 ANQGSEA come from the germline V gene. The DNA for the CDR3 is TGCAGCACCAAGGGTGGGACAGACGAAGGGGATGAGCAGTTCTTC. It translates to CSTKGGTDEGDEQFF.

V and J are TRBV5-1 and TRBJ2-7; 8 nucleotides align to TRBD2. Trimming at V came to 2 bases and at J to 5 bases, leaving 9 bases not matched to a gene. Germline V gene data show CDR1 as SGHRS and CDR2 as YFSETQ. The CDR3 is made up of 15 amino acids. The DNA for the CDR3 is TGCGCCAGCAGCTTCAGAGCGGGAGTTCGGAACGAGCAGTACTTC. It translates to CASSFRAGVRNEQYF. Variable domain in full (rest from reference TRBV5-1 and TRBJ2-7): KAGVTQTPRYLIKTRGQQVTLSCSPISGHRSVSWYQQTPGQGLQFLFEYFSETQRNKGNFPGRFSGRQFSNSRSEMNVSTLELGDSALYLCASSFRAGVRNEQYFGPGTRLTVT.

This clonotype was counted once. The J gene is TRBJ1-5, the V gene TRBV2; D is ambiguous. Germline assignment: CDR1 SNHLY and CDR2 FYNNEI. The CDR3 is 12 residues long. Trimming took off 6 bases at V and 3 bases at J, with 6 bases between the two ends. The DNA of the CDR3 is TGTGCCAGCAGGTCGTTCAATCAGCCCCAGCATTTT. It yields the protein CASRSFNQPQHF.

This clonotype was found many times. The chain uses TRBV20-1 and TRBJ2-7; a possible D gene is TRBD1 (5 bases). The CDR3 runs 12 residues. Germline V gene data show CDR1 as DFQATT and CDR2 as SNEGSKA (reference sequence). Trimming stripped 5 bases from V and 2 bases from J, with 10 bases between. CDR3 nucleotides: TGCAGTGCTGAGCAGGGTCCCTACGAGCAGTACTTC. Amino acids: CSAEQGPYEQYF.

This clonotype has a handful of counts. The chain carries TRBV9 and TRBJ1-1; unclear D gene. This CDR3 spans 13 amino acids. Germline CDR1 SGDLS, CDR2 YYNGEE. Trimming took 6 bases from V and 1 from J, leaving 10 bases between them. The CDR3, as DNA: TGTGCCAGCACCCCGAGACCGAACACTGAAGCTTTCTTT. The encoded protein is CASTPRPNTEAFF.

This clonotype was counted only a few times. The CDR3 nucleotides are TGTGCCAGCAGTGACGGACAGGGGGCTCGGGGCTACACCTTC. Translation gives CASSDGQGARGYTF. This chain uses TRBV6-4 with TRBJ1-2; 11 bases map to TRBD1. Germline CDR1 and CDR2: MRHNA and SNTAGT. V trimming: 2 bases; J trimming: 8 bases; junction bases outside the gene matches: 4. CDR3 size: 14 residues.

This clonotype has more than one count but fewer than ten. The CDR3 is CASSPDRKNIQYF. The DNA for the CDR3 is TGTGCCAGCAGCCCGGACAGGAAAAACATTCAGTACTTC. The V call is TRBV11-2, the J call TRBJ2-4; 7 bases line up with TRBD1. The CDR3 length is 13 residues. The junction had 2 bases not matched to a gene; V was cut back by 5 bases and J by 4 bases. CDR1 is SGHAT and CDR2 is FQNNGV in the germline V gene.

This clonotype was counted a few times. The chain combines TRBV6-6 with TRBJ1-1; no clear D. Germline V gene sequence: CDR1 MNHNY, CDR2 SVGAGI (reference sequence). Trimming removed 7 bases at V and 3 bases at J, with 12 bases between. There are 13 residues in the CDR3. CDR3: CASTPGAYTEAFF. Here the CDR3 DNA reads TGTGCCAGCACCCCCGGTGCGTACACTGAAGCTTTCTTT.

This clonotype was picked up one time. V and J are TRBV6-4 and TRBJ1-1; TRBD1 matches 7 bases. The J segment lost 10 bases and the V segment lost 6 bases, leaving 14 bases of the junction unmatched. The CDR3 totals 14 residues. Germline-derived CDR1 and CDR2 are MRHNA and SNTAGT. This chain's CDR3 is CASSRFRQGVRAFF. CDR3 DNA sequence: TGTGCCAGCAGCCGGTTCAGGCAGGGGGTTAGAGCTTTCTTT.

The rearrangement joins TRBV20-1 to TRBJ2-3; 11 bases align to TRBD2. The germline gives CDR1 DFQATT, CDR2 SNEGSKA (reference sequence). This CDR3 spans 15 amino acids. In DNA form, the CDR3 reads TGCAGGATATTCGTTAGCGGGAGGGCTGCAGATACGCAGTATTTT. It codes for CRIFVSGRAADTQYF.

This clonotype was counted between two and nine times. This rearrangement joins TRBV12-3 or TRBV12-4 to TRBJ2-1; TRBD2 matches 7 bases. The ends lost 5 bases at V and 0 bases at J; junction bases unmatched: 4. The CDR3 is 15 residues long. The CDR3 protein is CASSPLAVSYNEQFF. CDR3 coding DNA: TGTGCCAGCAGTCCTCTAGCGGTCTCCTACAATGAGCAGTTCTTC.

The chain has TRBV20-1 and TRBJ1-4; the D gene is possibly TRBD1 (6 bases). V lost 6 bases and J lost 8, with 10 bases in between. This CDR3 comprises 11 residues. Germline CDR1 is DFQATT and CDR2 is SNEGSKA (reference sequence). DNA of the CDR3: TGCAGTGCCAACGACAGGGAAAAACTGTTTTTT. Protein sequence: CSANDREKLFF.

The DNA of the CDR3 is TGTGCCAGCAGTACGAGGACAGGCACGGGGAGACCCCTCCACTTT. This sequence encodes CASSTRTGTGRPLHF. The genes are TRBV6-6 and TRBJ1-6; 7 positions match TRBD1. V trimming: 5 bases; J trimming: 12 bases; junction bases outside the gene matches: 13. Germline values: CDR1 MNHNY, CDR2 SVGAGI (reference sequence). CDR3 length: 15 residues.

The rearrangement uses TRBV29-1 and TRBJ1-5; D uncertain. Germline-derived CDR1 and CDR2 are SQVTM and ANQGSEA. V was shortened by 6 bases and J by 6 bases, with 18 bases between the two germline ends. This CDR3 comprises 14 residues. The CDR3 sequence is CSVKEEDSGQPQHF. In DNA, the CDR3 is TGCAGCGTCAAAGAGGAGGATTCGGGTCAGCCCCAGCATTTT.